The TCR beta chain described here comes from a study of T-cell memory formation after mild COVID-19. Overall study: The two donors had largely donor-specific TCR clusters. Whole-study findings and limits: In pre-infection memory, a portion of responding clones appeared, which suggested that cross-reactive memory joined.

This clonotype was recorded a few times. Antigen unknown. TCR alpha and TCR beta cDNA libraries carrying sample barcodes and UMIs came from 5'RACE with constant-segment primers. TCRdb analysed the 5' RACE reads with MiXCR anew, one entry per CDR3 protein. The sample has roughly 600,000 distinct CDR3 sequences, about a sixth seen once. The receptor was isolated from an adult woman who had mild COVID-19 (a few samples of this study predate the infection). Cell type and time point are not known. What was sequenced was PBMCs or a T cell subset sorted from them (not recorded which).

CDR3 protein: CASSQDLHGFYEQYF. The DNA for the CDR3 is TGTGCCAGCAGCCAAGACCTCCATGGGTTCTACGAGCAGTACTTC. The chain recombines TRBV4-2 with TRBJ2-7; D not certain. Germline assignment: CDR1 LGHNA and CDR2 YNFKEQ. The ends were cut back, 0 bases at V and 3 bases at J, with 12 bases in the middle. The CDR3 is 15 amino acids.